The T cell receptor beta chain described here comes from a study of T-cell memory formation after mild COVID-19. Per the germline V gene, CDR1 is MDHEN and CDR2 is SYDVKM. Deletions cut 2 bases from V and 0 bases from J, with 10 bases between. The CDR3 totals 15 residues. This clonotype has only a few counts. MiXCR, run by TCRdb on the 5' RACE reads, gives a single entry per CDR3 protein. The table shows about 350,000 distinct CDR3 sequences, with about an eighth occurring only once. The receptor was derived from a man between 18 and 35 years old who had mild COVID-19 (a few samples of this study predate the infection). Cell type and time point are not known. Sequencing was performed on PBMCs or a T cell subset sorted from them (not recorded which). The chain combines TRBV28 with TRBJ1-2, with D tentatively TRBD1 (6 bases). The CDR3 DNA follows: TGTGCCAGCAGTTTAGAGAAGGGGGCTAACTATGGCTACACCTTC. It encodes CASSLEKGANYGYTF.